These 24 T cell receptor beta chains originate from one sample sequenced in a study of cytomegalovirus exposure and HLA in healthy donors. Vbeta (60) and Jbeta (13) primers were used in the PCR. The table came from immunoSEQ multiplex PCR; TCRdb's copy has only in-frame clones and leaves some out. The sample includes about 150,000 clones, over 70% seen only once; the top ten take less than 8%. Sequenced sample: PBMCs. Receptors originate from a woman aged 35 to 49 in good health and CMV-seropositive.

The V gene is TRBV5-4, the J gene TRBJ2-7; TRBD2 matches at 16 bases. The CDR3 extends over 20 amino acids. Germline trimming cut 4 bases from V and 1 base from J; bases unmatched to any gene: 14. Germline-derived CDR1 and CDR2 are SGHNT and YYREEE (reference sequence). CDR3 amino acids: CASSPGLAGGPLVRSYEQYF. The CDR3 nucleotides read TGTGCCAGCAGCCCGGGACTAGCGGGGGGGCCGTTGGTGAGGTCCTACGAGCAGTACTTC.

Of note for this clone: Other DNA sequences of this sample code for an identical CDR3. The gene calls are TRBV5-1 and TRBJ1-5, with D tentatively TRBD1 (5 bases). Trimming pared 4 bases from V and 4 bases from J, leaving 15 bases between. The germline gives CDR1 SGHRS, CDR2 YFSETQ. The CDR3 covers 15 residues. The CDR3 sequence is CASSLDWRGNQPQHF. In DNA, the CDR3 is TGCGCCAGCAGCCTAGATTGGAGGGGTAATCAGCCCCAGCATTTT.

This rearrangement joins TRBV29-1 to TRBJ2-2, with D unclear. V dropped 7 bases and J dropped 3 bases, with 6 bases sitting between them. The CDR3 is 11 residues long. Germline values: CDR1 SQVTM, CDR2 ANQGSEA. The CDR3 DNA follows: TGCAGCGCCTCAGACACCGGGGAGCTGTTTTTT. Residues: CSASDTGELFF.

The V call is TRBV2, the J call TRBJ1-2, with D possibly TRBD1 on 6 matching bases. CDR3 length: 15 amino acids. Trimming took off 6 bases at V and 3 bases at J, with 17 bases between the two ends. Looked up from germline, CDR1 is SNHLY and CDR2 is FYNNEI. CDR3 protein: CASSYTQRTDYGYTF. CDR3 DNA: TGTGCCAGCAGCTACACTCAAAGGACAGACTATGGCTACACCTTC.

The rearrangement links TRBV25-1 to TRBJ1-4, with 10 bases identical to TRBD1. Trimming at V came to 6 bases and at J to 7 bases, leaving 5 bases not matched to a gene. Germline-derived CDR1 and CDR2 are MGHDK and SYGVNS. This CDR3 comprises 14 residues. The CDR3 DNA reads as TGTGCCAGCAGGAAGGGACAGGGGACTGAAAAACTGTTTTTT. This codes for CASRKGQGTEKLFF. The whole variable domain, remainder taken from reference TRBV25-1 and TRBJ1-4, is EADIYQTPRYLVIGTGKKITLECSQTMGHDKMYWYQQDPGMELHLIHYSYGVNSTEKGDLSSESTVSRIRTEHFPLTLESARPSHTSQYLCASRKGQGTEKLFFGSGTQLSVL.

This chain connects TRBV7-6 to TRBJ2-7; 7 positions match TRBD1. V lost 0 bases, J lost 0 bases, and 2 bases stayed unmatched. CDR3 size: 15 residues. Germline values: CDR1 SGHVS, CDR2 FNYEAQ. CDR3 sequence (DNA): TGTGCCAGCAGCTTAGCGGCAGGGGGCTCCTACGAGCAGTACTTC. This encodes CASSLAAGGSYEQYF.

The gene calls are TRBV5-5 and TRBJ1-5; TRBD1 matches at 10 bases. J gave up 6 bases and V 1 base, and 7 bases lay outside the gene matches. Germline CDR1 reads SGHKS; CDR2 reads YYEKEE (reference sequence). The CDR3 has 16 amino acids. The chain's CDR3 is CASSLRQGASGQPQHF. CDR3 DNA sequence: TGTGCCAGCAGCTTGAGACAGGGGGCGTCAGGTCAGCCCCAGCATTTT.

The sample holds one count of this clone. The rearrangement links TRBV11-2 to TRBJ2-6, with D perhaps matching TRBD1 (6 bases). There are 15 residues in the CDR3. Germline CDR1 reads SGHAT; CDR2 reads FQNNGV. V lost 7 bases to trimming and J lost 4 bases, with 14 bases between them. The CDR3 nucleotides read TGTGCCAGCACCAGCACAGGGTACGGGGCCAACGTCCTGACTTTC. Its protein is CASTSTGYGANVLTF.

This chain uses TRBV19 with TRBJ1-5; D unresolved. Germline lookup yields CDR1 LNHDA and CDR2 SQIVND (reference sequence). This CDR3 is built from 14 residues. Between the trimmed V and J ends, which lost 2 bases and 2 bases, there was a span of 7 bases. The CDR3 DNA reads TGTGCCAGTAGTATAAACGGGGGCAATCAGCCCCAGCATTTT. This translates into CASSINGGNQPQHF.

The chain couples TRBV29-1 to TRBJ1-6, with D unresolved. Trimming removed 4 bases at V and 4 bases at J, with 8 bases between. Germline values: CDR1 SQVTM, CDR2 ANQGSEA. The CDR3 runs to 13 residues. The CDR3 protein is CSVGSQYNSPLHF. The CDR3 DNA sequence: TGCAGCGTTGGATCCCAGTATAATTCACCCCTCCACTTT.

The chain joins TRBV6-5 to TRBJ2-3; TRBD2 matches at 11 bases. The CDR3 runs to 14 residues. Losses at the gene ends were 6 bases for V and 10 bases for J; bases not matched to a gene: 9. Looked up from germline, CDR1 is MNHEY and CDR2 is SVGAGI. CDR3 coding DNA: TGTGCCAGCAGCTTAGCGGGGGGGCTCCAATCGCAGTATTTT. It specifies CASSLAGGLQSQYF.

The gene calls are TRBV6-6 and TRBJ1-4; TRBD1 aligns across 9 bases. The CDR3 runs 13 residues. V shed 9 bases, J shed 4 bases, and the junction held 3 bases outside the gene matches. CDR1 and CDR2 (germline): MNHNY, SVGAGI (reference sequence). The CDR3 is CASTGGGNEKLFF. The CDR3 DNA sequence: TGTGCCAGTACAGGGGGCGGTAATGAAAAACTGTTTTTT.

V usage is TRBV30 and J usage is TRBJ1-2, with 9 nucleotides matching TRBD1. V lost 2 bases, J lost 5 bases, and 9 bases stayed unmatched. CDR3 length: 15 amino acids. CDR1 and CDR2 (germline): GTSNPN, SVGIG (reference sequence). The CDR3 DNA follows: TGTGCCTGGAGTCCTCCGGGACAGGGTAAATATGGCTACACCTTC. Its translation: CAWSPPGQGKYGYTF. Based on the CDR3 plus reference TRBV30 and TRBJ1-2, the full variable domain is SQTIHQWPATLVQPVGSPLSLECTVEGTSNPNLYWYRQAAGRGLQLLFYSVGIGQISSEVPQNLSASRPQDRQFILSSKKLLLSDSGFYLCAWSPPGQGKYGYTFGSGTRLTVV.

This sequence joins TRBV7-2 and TRBJ2-7; D unclear. The V gene's germline CDR1 is SGHTA and CDR2 FQGNSA. V was trimmed by 1 base and J by 4 bases, leaving 11 bases between them. The CDR3 totals 14 residues. The CDR3 DNA reads as TGTGCCAGCAGCTTAGTGGGCCTGGGTTACGAGCAGTACTTC. This codes for CASSLVGLGYEQYF. The full variable domain, with the rest looked up from reference TRBV7-2 and TRBJ2-7, is GAGVSQSPSNKVTEKGKDVELRCDPISGHTALYWYRQSLGQGLEFLIYFQGNSAPDKSGLPSDRFSAERTGGSVSTLTIQRTQQEDSAVYLCASSLVGLGYEQYFGPGTRLTVT.

The chain uses TRBV5-1 and TRBJ2-5; 8 bases line up with TRBD1. J was trimmed by 5 bases and V by 0 bases; bases with no gene match: 6. Germline V gene lookup returns CDR1 SGHRS and CDR2 YFSETQ. CDR3 size: 15 residues. CDR3 sequence (DNA): TGCGCCAGCAGCTTGGAGCCAGGGGGCCGGGAGACCCAGTACTTC. It yields the protein CASSLEPGGRETQYF.

The rearrangement uses TRBV15 and TRBJ1-2; 9 bases fit TRBD1. V shed 1 base, J shed 6 bases, and the junction held 12 bases outside the gene matches. The CDR3 length is 17 residues. CDR1 and CDR2 (germline): LNHNV, YYDKDF (reference sequence). The CDR3 DNA sequence: TGTGCCACCAGCAGAGCTGGGACAGGGAGCCGTAATAATGGCTACACCTTC. Translated, it gives CATSRAGTGSRNNGYTF. The complete variable domain, with remaining parts taken from reference TRBV15 and TRBJ1-2, reads DAMVIQNPRYQVTQFGKPVTLSCSQTLNHNVMYWYQQKSSQAPKLLFHYYDKDFNNEADTPDNFQSRRPNTSFCFLDIRSPGLGDTAMYLCATSRAGTGSRNNGYTFGSGTRLTVV.

This clone was seen a single time. The V and J genes are TRBV5-4 and TRBJ2-7; 8 bases are shared with TRBD2. The CDR3 covers 15 residues. J gave up 0 bases and V 2 bases, and 4 bases lay outside the gene matches. Looked up from germline, CDR1 is SGHNT and CDR2 is YYREEE (reference sequence). The CDR3 here is CASSFPGGGSYEQYF. The CDR3 coding sequence is TGTGCCAGCAGCTTCCCGGGAGGGGGCTCCTACGAGCAGTACTTC.

The chain links TRBV18 to TRBJ2-3; 12 bases align to TRBD2. The CDR3 totals 16 residues. V lost 1 base to trimming and J lost 6 bases; unmatched junction nucleotides: 5. Germline values: CDR1 KGHSH, CDR2 LQKENI. CDR3 protein: CASSPQLAGGPDTQYF. The CDR3 nucleotides are TGTGCCAGCTCACCACAGCTAGCGGGGGGGCCCGATACGCAGTATTTT.

This clone was observed a few times. The rearrangement joins TRBV2 to TRBJ1-1; the match to TRBD1 covers 9 bases. Unmatched junction bases numbered 21, after V lost 3 bases and J lost 10 bases. The germline CDR1 and CDR2 sequences are SNHLY and FYNNEI. The CDR3 is made up of 18 amino acids. The CDR3 coding sequence is TGTGCCAGCAGTGATATAGTGAGCTGGGACAGGGCCCCCCCTATAGCTTTCTTT. It yields the protein CASSDIVSWDRAPPIAFF. Full variable domain (outside the CDR3, taken from reference TRBV2 and TRBJ1-1): EPEVTQTPSHQVTQMGQEVILRCVPISNHLYFYWYRQILGQKVEFLVSFYNNEISEKSEIFDDQFSVERPDGSNFTLKIRSTKLEDSAMYFCASSDIVSWDRAPPIAFFGQGTRLTVV.

The chain links TRBV6-1 to TRBJ2-1, with D maybe TRBD1 (7 bases). The CDR3 has 15 residues. Trimming took off 3 bases at V and 8 bases at J, with 17 bases between the two ends. In germline, CDR1 is MNHNS, CDR2 SASEGT. The CDR3 loop reads CASSDGPGGMYEQFF. CDR3 nucleotides: TGTGCCAGCAGTGATGGGCCAGGGGGGATGTATGAGCAGTTCTTC.

This chain uses TRBV28 with TRBJ1-1, with 12 positions matching TRBD1. Germline V gene lookup returns CDR1 MDHEN and CDR2 SYDVKM. The CDR3 is 16 amino acids. V was pared by 6 bases and J by 5 bases, with 10 bases of the junction left unmatched. The CDR3 is CASRPGQGAVGTEAFF. CDR3 in DNA: TGTGCCAGCAGACCGGGACAGGGGGCCGTGGGGACTGAAGCTTTCTTT.

This chain joins TRBV19 and TRBJ2-2, with 9 positions matching TRBD1. This CDR3 has 13 residues. V trimming: 5 bases; J trimming: 8 bases; junction bases outside the gene matches: 3. The germline gives CDR1 LNHDA, CDR2 SQIVND (reference sequence). The CDR3 nucleotides read TGTGCCAGTAGTCGGACAGGGGAAGGGGAGCTGTTTTTT. Its translation is CASSRTGEGELFF.

The chain carries TRBV6-1 and TRBJ2-3; 12 bases are a match to TRBD2. The CDR3 runs to 15 residues. J was trimmed by 3 bases and V by 6 bases; bases with no gene match: 4. The germline CDR1 and CDR2 sequences are MNHNS and SASEGT. The CDR3 is CASSQLAGGTDTQYF. The CDR3 DNA is TGTGCCAGCAGCCAACTAGCGGGGGGTACAGATACGCAGTATTTT.

The genes are TRBV19 and TRBJ1-5; no definite D call. This CDR3 is 13 amino acids long. Trimming cost V 4 bases and J 0 bases, with 4 bases left between them. CDR1 is LNHDA and CDR2 is SQIVND in the germline V gene (reference sequence). The CDR3 sequence: CASSTVSNQPQHF. CDR3 coding DNA: TGTGCCAGTAGTACGGTTAGCAATCAGCCCCAGCATTTT.